The next 21 T cell receptor beta chains were all read from a single sample in a study of shared clonotypes between healthy human individuals. CD45RO-negative, CCR7-selected cells formed the naive CD8 fraction, which excluded terminally differentiated effector memory CD45RA+ cells. Profiled with immunoSEQ multiplex PCR; TCRdb holds only in-frame clones, not every one. Among around 1.9 million clones, about 92% were seen once, and the ten largest hold under 2%. Sequences were obtained from naive CD8+ T cells from PBMCs. The receptors derive from a man between 18 and 35 years old in good health. Some clones in this sample may be carry-over from other donors' samples.

The DNA of the CDR3 is TGTGCCAGCAGATACGGGACAGGGACCACCGGGGAGCTGTTTTTT. This sequence encodes CASRYGTGTTGELFF. The chain recombines TRBV6-5 with TRBJ2-2, with TRBD1 identical over 9 bases. The germline CDR1 and CDR2 sequences are MNHEY and SVGAGI. There are 15 residues in the CDR3. The J segment lost 4 bases and the V segment lost 6 bases, leaving 6 bases of the junction unmatched.

The V call is TRBV27, the J call TRBJ2-1; no firm D call. V lost 6 bases to trimming and J lost 0 bases, with 15 bases between them. The CDR3 runs to 16 residues. Germline V gene lookup returns CDR1 MNHEY and CDR2 SMNVEV (reference sequence). The CDR3 is CASSTRSPSSYNEQFF. For the CDR3, the DNA is TGTGCCAGCAGCACCCGAAGCCCGAGCTCCTACAATGAGCAGTTCTTC.

This chain connects TRBV7-6 to TRBJ2-5, with D perhaps assigned TRBD1 or TRBD2 (7 bases each). Trimming removed 5 bases at V and 5 bases at J, with 15 bases between. The CDR3 is 14 residues long. Germline assignment: CDR1 SGHVS and CDR2 FNYEAQ. CDR3: CASSEGTAGETQYF. The CDR3 nucleotides read TGTGCCAGCAGCGAAGGGACAGCGGGGGAGACCCAGTACTTC. Looking up the rest from reference TRBV7-6 and TRBJ2-5 gives the full variable domain: GAGVSQSPRYKVTKRGQDVALRCDPISGHVSLYWYRQALGQGPEFLTYFNYEAQQDKSGLPNDRFSAERPEGSISTLTIQRTEQRDSAMYRCASSEGTAGETQYFGPGTRLLVL.

This rearrangement joins TRBV19 to TRBJ2-2; tentatively, D is TRBD1 or TRBD2 (6 bases each). Trimming stripped 6 bases from V and 4 bases from J, with 15 bases between. The CDR3 covers 15 residues. In germline, CDR1 is LNHDA, CDR2 SQIVND (reference sequence). In nucleotides, the CDR3 is TGTGCCAGTAGCGTCTGGGGGGCGGTCACCGGGGAGCTGTTTTTT. This codes for CASSVWGAVTGELFF.

The rearrangement joins TRBV7-9 to TRBJ1-2; perhaps TRBD1 as D (5 bases). The germline gives CDR1 SEHNR, CDR2 FQNEAQ (reference sequence). This CDR3 is 15 amino acids long. The V and J ends lost 5 bases and 5 bases respectively, with 18 bases between them. This CDR3 reads CASSSSRTSGYGYTF. Written as DNA, the CDR3 is TGTGCCAGCAGCAGCTCTAGAACCTCAGGGTATGGCTACACCTTC.

This chain connects TRBV28 to TRBJ2-5; D ambiguous. This CDR3 spans 14 amino acids. Germline loops: CDR1 MDHEN, CDR2 SYDVKM. Deletions cut 2 bases from V and 0 bases from J, with 7 bases between. As DNA, the CDR3 is TGTGCCAGCAGTTTAGGCATGTACCAAGAGACCCAGTACTTC. Protein product: CASSLGMYQETQYF.

This clone was seen only a few times. This chain joins TRBV6-5 and TRBJ1-1; unclear D gene. V shed 6 bases and J shed 6 bases, with 8 bases lying between them. The CDR3 runs 11 residues. From germline, CDR1 is MNHEY and CDR2 SVGAGI. This CDR3 is CASSRGAEAFF. In DNA form, the CDR3 reads TGTGCCAGCAGCCGTGGGGCTGAAGCTTTCTTT.

This chain joins TRBV2 and TRBJ2-7; D is perhaps TRBD1 (6 bases). The CDR3 is 18 amino acids. Germline CDR1 SNHLY, CDR2 FYNNEI. V dropped 5 bases and J dropped 5 bases, with 28 bases sitting between them. The CDR3 nucleotides are TGTGCCAGCAGTATAATCCGGGACATTTGGGAAGTTGTCCACGAGCAGTACTTC. It translates to CASSIIRDIWEVVHEQYF.

CDR3 region: CASSRYGTGDYEQYF. The CDR3 DNA follows: TGTGCCAGCTCACGATACGGGACAGGGGACTACGAGCAGTACTTC. J is TRBJ2-7 and V is TRBV18; 10 bases align to TRBD1. Germline assignment: CDR1 KGHSH and CDR2 LQKENI. The ends lost 4 bases at V and 3 bases at J; junction bases unmatched: 6. The CDR3 contains 15 residues.

The chain is built from TRBV4-1 and TRBJ2-7, with TRBD2 matching over 10 bases. With V trimmed by 3 bases and J by 6 bases, 14 bases remained unmatched. The germline CDR1 and CDR2 sequences are MGHRA and YSYEKL. The length of the CDR3 is 17 residues. DNA for the CDR3: TGCGCCAGCAGCCAGCTCCAAGGGGCTAGCGGGAGTGGCGAGCAGTACTTC. It translates to CASSQLQGASGSGEQYF.

The chain has TRBV14 and TRBJ2-2; tentative D call: TRBD1 (5 bases). Germline CDR1 reads SGHDN; CDR2 reads FVKESK. The CDR3 consists of 13 residues. V was cut by 1 base and J by 12 bases, with 12 bases left in between. In nucleotides, the CDR3 is TGTGCCAGCAGCCAAGGGGGCTCCCAGCAGCTGTTTTTT. The encoded protein is CASSQGGSQQLFF. The variable domain in full, with the rest retrieved from reference TRBV14 and TRBJ2-2, is EAGVTQFPSHSVIEKGQTVTLRCDPISGHDNLYWYRRVMGKEIKFLLHFVKESKQDESGMPNNRFLAERTGGTYSTLKVQPAELEDSGVYFCASSQGGSQQLFFGEGSRLTVL.

The chain uses TRBV6-1 and TRBJ2-3; possibly TRBD1 for D (6 bases). V dropped 4 bases and J dropped 4 bases, with 18 bases sitting between them. Germline-derived CDR1 and CDR2 are MNHNS and SASEGT. The CDR3 spans 16 residues. This CDR3 is CASSGQAHSGADTQYF. CDR3 coding DNA: TGTGCCAGCAGTGGACAGGCCCACTCTGGTGCAGATACGCAGTATTTT.

The CDR3 nucleotides read TGTGCCAGCAGTCCAAGACTAGCGGGGATACCTGAGAACACCGGGGAGCTGTTTTTT. Its protein product is CASSPRLAGIPENTGELFF. This chain connects TRBV27 to TRBJ2-2; 11 nucleotides align to TRBD2. The germline V gene has CDR1 MNHEY and CDR2 SMNVEV (reference sequence). The CDR3 loop spans 19 amino acids. Trimming cost V 5 bases and J 1 base; bases outside gene matches: 12.

The chain is built from TRBV5-5 and TRBJ2-7, with D possibly matching TRBD1 (5 bases). Trimming shortened V by 1 base and J by 1 base, and 9 bases separated the two germline ends. The CDR3 covers 14 residues. Germline lookup yields CDR1 SGHKS and CDR2 YYEKEE (reference sequence). CDR3: CASSLPTASYEQYF. CDR3 sequence (DNA): TGTGCCAGCAGCTTGCCGACAGCGTCCTACGAGCAGTACTTC. The full variable domain, with the rest looked up from reference TRBV5-5 and TRBJ2-7, is DAGVTQSPTHLIKTRGQQVTLRCSPISGHKSVSWYQQVLGQGPQFIFQYYEKEERGRGNFPDRFSARQFPNYSSELNVNALLLGDSALYLCASSLPTASYEQYFGPGTRLTVT.

Of note for this clone: This specimen includes other DNA sequences encoding the same CDR3. This chain joins TRBV29-1 and TRBJ2-7; weak D call: TRBD2 (5 bases). The V end was cut by 6 bases, the J end by 1 base, with 13 bases between. The CDR3 is 13 amino acids. Germline CDR1 is SQVTM and CDR2 is ANQGSEA. CDR3 DNA sequence: TGCAGCGTCCTCACGGGATCGTCCTACGAGCAGTACTTC. This gives the protein CSVLTGSSYEQYF.

With regard to this clone: Sequence at one end of the junction differs from germline and may be a read error. The rearrangement joins TRBV6-5 to TRBJ1-2; no firm D call. Germline CDR1 MNHEY, CDR2 SVGAGI. This CDR3 has 11 residues. The CDR3 DNA reads TGTGCCAGCAGAGGAGGCAGAACTTTATCATTC. Translation: CASRGGRTLSF.

This clone occurred a few times. The chain joins TRBV27 to TRBJ1-5; D unresolved. The germline V gene has CDR1 MNHEY and CDR2 SMNVEV (reference sequence). This CDR3 contains 14 residues. V lost 5 bases and J lost 9, with 17 bases in between. The CDR3 DNA reads TGTGCCAGCAGTCCGCGGCAGCTAATTGGGCCCCAGCATTTT. This encodes CASSPRQLIGPQHF.

This clone has only one observation. The rearrangement links TRBV4-1 to TRBJ2-3; D ambiguous. Trimming cost V 0 bases and J 5 bases, with 18 bases left between them. In germline, CDR1 is MGHRA, CDR2 YSYEKL. This CDR3 spans 17 amino acids. The CDR3 loop reads CASSQDRIQPPVDTQYF. The CDR3 DNA is TGCGCCAGCAGCCAAGATAGGATACAGCCGCCGGTAGATACGCAGTATTTT.

The chain employs TRBV9 and TRBJ2-7; D possibly uses TRBD1 or TRBD2 (5 bases each). CDR3 length: 14 residues. Trimming cost V 3 bases and J 2 bases, with 12 bases left between them. The germline V gene encodes CDR1 SGDLS and CDR2 YYNGEE. CDR3 sequence: CASSAPGAPYEQYF. The CDR3 DNA reads TGTGCCAGCAGCGCCCCCGGGGCACCCTACGAGCAGTACTTC.

The chain is built from TRBV19 and TRBJ1-5; a possible D gene is TRBD1 (5 bases). Deletions cut 4 bases from V and 2 bases from J, with 15 bases between. The germline gives CDR1 LNHDA, CDR2 SQIVND (reference sequence). The CDR3 loop spans 16 amino acids. The DNA of the CDR3 is TGTGCCAGTAGTACAATCAGGGCTGGGGGCAATCAGCCCCAGCATTTT. Its translation is CASSTIRAGGNQPQHF.

This clone was seen a few times. The chain links TRBV18 to TRBJ1-1; TRBD1 might be the D (6 bases). The germline CDR1 and CDR2 sequences are KGHSH and LQKENI. The ends were cut back, 6 bases at V and 3 bases at J, with 17 bases in the middle. This CDR3 spans 15 amino acids. Here the CDR3 reads CASSREAGAYTEAFF. The CDR3 region has the DNA TGTGCCAGCTCGCGAGAGGCAGGGGCTTACACTGAAGCTTTCTTT.